The rows below give T cell receptor beta chains drawn from one sample of a study of blood T cell repertoires in COVID-19. Assay used: immunoSEQ multiplex PCR; TCRdb lists only in-frame clones, some missing. This table has tens of thousands of clones, 70% to 85% appearing once. Sequenced sample: peripheral blood. Source of these receptors: a man between 60 and 75 years old with acute or convalescent COVID-19. Both conserved end residues are trimmed from each CDR3.

12	TRBV7-9	TRBJ1-1	ASSLSGGGTEAF
13	TRBV10-3	TRBJ1-2	AISESRTGNYGYT
12	TRBV11-2	TRBJ2-2	ASSRQRNTGELF
13	TRBV10-2	TRBJ2-3	ASSDRDYSRDTQY
13	TRBV4-1	TRBJ2-1	ASSPHGSSYNEQF
12	TRBV5-4	TRBJ2-5	ASSFGVAEETQY
12	TRBV6-5	TRBJ1-1	ASSYHRDGTEAF
11	TRBV19	TRBJ1-5	ASSMVGNQPQH
12	TRBV6-5	TRBJ2-2	ASSYHGSLGELF
13	TRBV18	TRBJ1-4	ASSPSSYGSEKLF
10	TRBV6-5	TRBJ1-5	ASSLQNQPQH
11	TRBV15	TRBJ1-1	ATSRGSFSEAF
12	TRBV2	TRBJ2-3	ASSDGVTEDTQY
14	TRBV18	TRBJ1-3	ASSRNPPSSGNTIY
15	TRBV12-5	TRBJ1-5	ASGLLKVGAVFQPQH
15	TRBV30	TRBJ1-3	AWRELQGAGAGNTIY
11	TRBV19	TRBJ1-4	ASQDRQNEKLF
12	TRBV27	TRBJ1-1	ASRTALMNTEAF
13	TRBV6-5	TRBJ1-5	ASSPWPTENQPQH
13	TRBV9	TRBJ2-7	ASSVGQGASYEQY
13	TRBV2	TRBJ2-3	ASSGLAGYTDTQY
11	TRBV29-1	TRBJ2-7	SALEGGEYEQY
13	TRBV6-5	TRBJ1-1	ASSDWAGKDTEAF
11	TRBV12-3/TRBV12-4	TRBJ1-1	ASSFDRGAEAF
11	TRBV30	TRBJ1-1	AWSVHVNTEAF
12	TRBV19	TRBJ1-1	ASSYSDTNTEAF
11	TRBV2	TRBJ1-5	ASSEAGGQPQH
14	TRBV6-5	TRBJ1-3	ASSYSPPGTGNTIY
13	TRBV2	TRBJ1-1	ASRDIQEKRTEAF
13	TRBV14	TRBJ1-2	ASSLLLQGSAGYT
15	TRBV24-1	TRBJ1-4	ATSDHSPGQSNEKLF
13	TRBV28	TRBJ2-1	ASSLGGGVLKEQF
13	TRBV10-3	TRBJ1-1	AISDEGRGNTEAF
15	TRBV6-1	TRBJ1-6	ASSDPTKTGSISPLH
12	TRBV6-5	TRBJ2-7	VSRSGQGINEQY
13	TRBV7-2	TRBJ1-4	ASSLDRATNEKLF
15	TRBV28	TRBJ1-2	ASSDPVPGTGLDGYT
13	TRBV9	TRBJ2-5	ASSVVGEWGETQY
11	TRBV7-9	TRBJ1-1	ASSLDGTDEAF